Each of the 14 T cell receptor beta chains below was sequenced from the same sample in a study of blood T cell repertoires in COVID-19. Generated by immunoSEQ multiplex PCR, the TCRdb table keeps only in-frame clones and is missing some. Of about 170,000 clones listed, approximately 86% are singletons. The source material was peripheral blood. Receptors were obtained from a woman older than 75 with COVID-19, enrolled during active disease.

This chain joins TRBV4-2 and TRBJ2-5; 8 positions match TRBD2. The V and J ends lost 4 bases and 2 bases, in that order; junction bases with no gene match: 15. Per germline, CDR1 LGHNA and CDR2 YNFKEQ. This CDR3 has 18 residues. The CDR3 nucleotides are TGTGCCAGCAGCCCGGCCGGGACTAGTGAATATAGTCAAGAGACCCAGTACTTC. Protein sequence: CASSPAGTSEYSQETQYF.

V and J are TRBV4-1 and TRBJ2-1; maybe TRBD2 (6 bases). V was clipped by 0 bases and J by 0 bases, with 9 bases between them. Germline V gene sequence: CDR1 MGHRA, CDR2 YSYEKL. This CDR3 has 16 residues. The CDR3 region has the DNA TGCGCCAGCAGCCAAGAGCCGGGAGCCTCCTACAATGAGCAGTTCTTC. Translating it yields CASSQEPGASYNEQFF.

The chain links TRBV4-1 to TRBJ1-1, with D perhaps TRBD1 (5 bases). The CDR3 sequence is 14 residues long. Between the trimmed V and J ends, which lost 3 bases and 3 bases, there was a span of 11 bases. Germline assignment: CDR1 MGHRA and CDR2 YSYEKL. Written as DNA, the CDR3 is TGCGCCAGCAGCCACCACAGGAAATACACTGAAGCTTTCTTT. Translated: CASSHHRKYTEAFF.

The rearrangement uses TRBV6-5 and TRBJ2-7; the match to TRBD1 covers 7 bases. V trimming: 5 bases; J trimming: 0 bases; junction bases outside the gene matches: 4. Germline V gene data show CDR1 as MNHEY and CDR2 as SVGAGI. The CDR3 sequence is 14 residues long. The CDR3 protein is CASSLQGTSYEQYF. The CDR3 DNA is TGTGCCAGCAGTCTACAGGGGACCTCCTACGAGCAGTACTTC.

The chain uses TRBV6-2 or TRBV6-3 and TRBJ1-5; D gene uncertain. CDR1 and CDR2 from the germline V gene are MNHEY and SVGEGT. The CDR3 totals 13 residues. Trimming pared 4 bases from V and 5 bases from J, leaving 9 bases between. CDR3 bases: TGTGCCAGCAGTTCCCCTTCTCATCAGCCCCAGCATTTT. This translates into CASSSPSHQPQHF.

This sequence joins TRBV6-4 and TRBJ1-1; 9 bases map to TRBD1. The junction had 7 bases not matched to a gene; V was cut back by 4 bases and J by 7 bases. The germline gives CDR1 MRHNA, CDR2 SNTAGT. CDR3 length: 14 amino acids. The CDR3 DNA reads as TGTGCCAGCAGTGCAACCCCGGGACAGGGTGAAGCTTTCTTT. It is translated as CASSATPGQGEAFF.

The gene calls are TRBV7-3 and TRBJ2-2; tentative D call: TRBD2 (5 bases). The CDR3 has 20 amino acids. V was cut by 5 bases and J by 2 bases, with 27 bases left in between. Germline-derived CDR1 and CDR2 are SGHTA and FQGTGA. The CDR3 spells CASSQKLPRGADLNTGELFF. Here the CDR3 DNA reads TGTGCCAGCAGCCAAAAGTTACCCCGCGGAGCGGACTTAAACACCGGGGAGCTGTTTTTT.

The chain uses TRBV4-1 and TRBJ2-3; TRBD2 might be the D (6 bases). Per germline, CDR1 MGHRA and CDR2 YSYEKL. The CDR3 runs 15 residues. V lost 0 bases and J 6 bases, leaving 13 bases between the germline ends. CDR3 region: CASSQDRQEGDTQYF. The CDR3 bases are TGCGCCAGCAGCCAAGATCGGCAGGAGGGGGATACGCAGTATTTT.

V is TRBV19 and J is TRBJ2-2, with D maybe TRBD2 (6 bases). The V gene's germline CDR1 is LNHDA and CDR2 SQIVND (reference sequence). The CDR3 is made up of 14 amino acids. V lost 7 bases to trimming and J lost 3 bases, with 12 bases between them. The CDR3 loop is CASKEGGYTGELFF. The CDR3 bases are TGTGCCAGTAAGGAGGGAGGTTACACCGGGGAGCTGTTTTTT.

V gene TRBV4-1 combines with J gene TRBJ2-7; D may be TRBD1 (6 bases). CDR1 and CDR2 from the germline V gene are MGHRA and YSYEKL. V was shortened by 6 bases and J by 4 bases, with 13 bases between the two germline ends. The CDR3 spans 13 residues. CDR3: CASSRDQGYEQYF. The CDR3 bases are TGCGCCAGCAGTCGAGACCAGGGGTACGAGCAGTACTTC.

Only one count was recorded for this clone. This chain connects TRBV6-2 or TRBV6-3 to TRBJ1-5; D possibly corresponds to TRBD1 (6 bases). V was trimmed by 4 bases and J by 3 bases, leaving 10 bases between them. The CDR3 is made up of 14 amino acids. Germline-derived CDR1 and CDR2 are MNHEY and SVGEGT. For the CDR3, the DNA is TGTGCCAGCAGTTTTACAGGGTACAATCAGCCCCAGCATTTT. Its translation is CASSFTGYNQPQHF.

V and J are TRBV9 and TRBJ2-3; D gene ambiguous. Trimming removed 1 base at V and 0 bases at J, with 6 bases between. The germline gives CDR1 SGDLS, CDR2 YYNGEE. The CDR3 has 14 amino acids. The CDR3 reads CASSVSLSTDTQYF. The DNA of the CDR3 is TGTGCCAGCAGCGTAAGTCTAAGCACAGATACGCAGTATTTT.

The chain recombines TRBV3-1 (or the pseudogene TRBV3-2) with TRBJ1-5; no firm D call. V was clipped by 4 bases and J by 5 bases, with 9 bases between them. The CDR3 runs 13 residues. The germline V gene encodes CDR1 LGHDT and CDR2 YNNKEL (reference sequence). The CDR3, as DNA: TGTGCCAGCAGCCCCGACATGTATCAGCCCCAGCATTTT. Protein: CASSPDMYQPQHF.

The genes are TRBV5-4 and TRBJ2-7, with D maybe TRBD1 (5 bases). The germline gives CDR1 SGHNT, CDR2 YYREEE (reference sequence). This CDR3 has 13 amino acids. The V and J ends lost 2 bases and 10 bases respectively, with 16 bases between them. For the CDR3, the DNA is TGTGCCAGCAGCTTTGTTTCCAGGGATGAACAGTACTTC. This gives the protein CASSFVSRDEQYF.